A selection of T cell receptor beta chains follows, all from one sample in a study of T cells in Graves' hyperthyroidism and ophthalmopathy. Each CDR3 protein gets one entry after TCRdb re-called the multiplex PCR reads with MiXCR. The sample has 250,000 to 350,000 distinct CDR3 sequences, approximately 17% seen once. Sequencing was carried out using blood. These receptors all come from a young man with Graves' hyperthyroidism. Each CDR3 is given with its conserved first and last residue. D genes are given only for firm matches. The listing skips clone size in some rows; elsewhere it reads once, few, many or a size class.

d_call	v_call	j_call	clone_size	cdr3_nt	cdr3_aa
TRBD1	TRBV20-1	TRBJ2-5	many	TGCAGTGCTTCCGGGACAGGGGGGAGAGAGACCCAGTACTTC	CSASGTGGRETQYF
TRBD1	TRBV29-1	TRBJ2-1	many	TGCAGCGTCGCAAGGGGGACAGGGGCCTACAATGAGCAGTTCTTC	CSVARGTGAYNEQFF
NA	TRBV6-1	TRBJ2-5	few	TGTGCCAGCAGTCCCCGAGTCGGGGGATTAAAAGAGACCCAGTACTTC	CASSPRVGGLKETQYF
TRBD2	TRBV20-1	TRBJ2-5	NA	TGCAGTGCTAGAGAGGGGACTAGCGGGCACCAAGAGACCCAGTACTTC	CSAREGTSGHQETQYF
NA	TRBV14	TRBJ1-1	NA	TGTGCCAGCAGCCCCTTATGGTCCCGCACTGAAGCTTTCTTT	CASSPLWSRTEAFF
TRBD1	TRBV13	TRBJ2-7	NA	TGTGCCAGCAGCTTATTGCGGGACAGGGGGCCGTTTGGCCCCTACGAGCAGTACTTC	CASSLLRDRGPFGPYEQYF
NA	TRBV20-1	TRBJ2-1	many	TGCAGTGCTCAACAGGGAGGTGCCTACAATGAGCAGTTCTTC	CSAQQGGAYNEQFF
NA	TRBV6-1	TRBJ1-1	many	TGTGCCAGCAGTGAAAGTGAAAGAACGGGAGCTTTCTTT	CASSESERTGAFF
TRBD2	TRBV10-3	TRBJ2-1	many	TGTGCCATCAGTCCCTCTAGCGGGAGTTACAATGAGCAGTTCTTC	CAISPSSGSYNEQFF
NA	TRBV5-1	TRBJ2-2	NA	TGCGCCAGCAGCTTGGGAGAGTATGAGACCGGGGAGCTGTTTTTT	CASSLGEYETGELFF
NA	TRBV11-3	TRBJ2-2	NA	TGTGCCAGCAGCTGGACAGTGAACACCGGGGAGCTGTTTTTT	CASSWTVNTGELFF
TRBD1	TRBV4-1	TRBJ2-5	few	TGCGCCAGCAGCCAAGGGACTCCAGGGGGAAGAGAGACCCAGTACTTC	CASSQGTPGGRETQYF
NA	TRBV6-5	TRBJ1-6	many	TGTGCCAGCAGTTACAATGTCCAGACCTCCTATAATTCACCCCTCCACTTT	CASSYNVQTSYNSPLHF
TRBD2	TRBV20-1	TRBJ2-3	many	TGCAGTGCTAGAGATTCCCTAGCGGGAGTGGCAGATACGCAGTATTTT	CSARDSLAGVADTQYF
NA	TRBV14	TRBJ2-7	NA	TGTGCCAGCAGCCAAGAAACCCCCCCCATCTACGAGCAGTACTTC	CASSQETPPIYEQYF
NA	TRBV5-1	TRBJ2-7	many	TGCGCCAGCAGCTCGTCCATGGGGGGAAGGTCCTACGAGCAGTACTTC	CASSSSMGGRSYEQYF
NA	TRBV7-3	TRBJ1-2	many	TGTGCCAGCAGCTCATTCCTTGGACAGAATGATGGCTACACCTTC	CASSSFLGQNDGYTF
NA	TRBV20-1	TRBJ2-2	NA	TGCAGTGCTAAATGGCAGGGGACTTACACCGGGGAGCTGTTTTTT	CSAKWQGTYTGELFF
NA	TRBV6-1	TRBJ2-3	many	TGTGCCAGCACCAAACGGCTACAGGACACAGATACGCAGTATTTT	CASTKRLQDTDTQYF
NA	TRBV27	TRBJ2-7	many	TGTGCCAGCAGTTTACAAGCAGCTACAACCACCTACGAGCAGTACTTC	CASSLQAATTTYEQYF
TRBD1	TRBV18	TRBJ1-1	NA	TGTGCCAGCTCACCCCCGGGAGACAGGGGGGACCTCACTGAAGCTTTCTTT	CASSPPGDRGDLTEAFF
NA	TRBV6-5	TRBJ1-1	many	TGTGCCAGCAGTTACTCGAAGGACACTGAAGCTTTCTTT	CASSYSKDTEAFF
NA	TRBV2	TRBJ1-1	many	TGTGCCAGCAGTATCGGGGGGATGACTGAAGCTTTCTTT	CASSIGGMTEAFF
TRBD2	TRBV7-3	TRBJ2-1	many	TGTGCCAGCAGTAAAGCCGGGACTAGCGGGACCAGGACCGGGCAGCAGTTCTTC	CASSKAGTSGTRTGQQFF
TRBD2	TRBV7-8	TRBJ2-5	NA	TGTGCCAGCAGCTTCCCCCTGACTAGCGGAACGAGAGAGACCCAGTACTTC	CASSFPLTSGTRETQYF
TRBD2	TRBV9	TRBJ2-1	many	TGTGCCAGCAACCGGGGGACTAGCGGGACGGGCGATGAGCAGTTCTTC	CASNRGTSGTGDEQFF
NA	TRBV27	TRBJ2-2	few	TGTGCCAGCAGTTCCCTAAGGGGAGGGAACACCGGGGAGCTGTTTTTT	CASSSLRGGNTGELFF
NA	TRBV20-1	TRBJ2-5	NA	TGCAGTGCCGCCGTGCTGGGCCTGGAGACCCAGTACTTC	CSAAVLGLETQYF
TRBD1	TRBV29-1	TRBJ2-1	NA	TGCAGCGTTGAATTAAGGGGCGGGACAGGACTCGGGAATGAGCAGTTCTTC	CSVELRGGTGLGNEQFF
TRBD1	TRBV3-1	TRBJ1-6	few	TGTGCCAGCAGTCCTCCGGGACAGAGGAATTCACCCCTCCACTTT	CASSPPGQRNSPLHF
TRBD1	TRBV20-1	TRBJ2-3	many	TGCAGTGCAGTGGGGACAGGGAGAGATACGCAGTATTTT	CSAVGTGRDTQYF
TRBD1	TRBV5-1	TRBJ1-2	many	TGCGCCAGCAGCTTACTGGGACAGGGATATGGCTACACCTTC	CASSLLGQGYGYTF
TRBD1	TRBV2	TRBJ2-1	many	TGTGCCAGCGCCTGGGACAGGGAGCAGTTCTTC	CASAWDREQFF
TRBD1	TRBV5-1	TRBJ2-3	many	TGCGCCAGCAGCTTCCTTGGACCGACAGGGGATACGCAGTATTTT	CASSFLGPTGDTQYF
TRBD1	TRBV5-8	TRBJ2-5	few	TGTGCCAGCAGCTTAAACAGGGGGGTAGAGACCCAGTACTTC	CASSLNRGVETQYF
NA	TRBV24-1	TRBJ2-1	NA	TGTGCCACCAGTGACGACACCCTACCCAGCAATGAGCAGTTCTTC	CATSDDTLPSNEQFF
TRBD2	TRBV7-3	TRBJ2-1	NA	TGTGCCAGCAGCTTAGCTCAAAACCCGGGAGGGTGGAATGAGCAGTTCTTC	CASSLAQNPGGWNEQFF
TRBD2	TRBV5-1	TRBJ2-1	NA	TGCGCCAGTACTAGCGGCCGGAGCTCCTACAATGAGCAGTTCTTC	CASTSGRSSYNEQFF
TRBD1	TRBV7-9	TRBJ1-2	NA	TGTGCCAGCAGCTTCAACAGGGGGCATGGTGGCTACACCTTC	CASSFNRGHGGYTF
TRBD1	TRBV7-9	TRBJ2-7	many	TGTGCCAGCAGCTCTCGACCGGGACAGGGATACGAGCAGTACTTC	CASSSRPGQGYEQYF
NA	TRBV28	TRBJ2-5	many	TGTGCCAGCAGTTTTCAGCGCAGGTACCAAGAGACCCAGTACTTC	CASSFQRRYQETQYF
NA	TRBV20-1	TRBJ1-2	NA	TGCAGTGCTAGAGATTACCAAGGAGGGGACTATGGCTACACCTTC	CSARDYQGGDYGYTF
TRBD1	TRBV5-1	TRBJ1-1	NA	TGCGCCAGCAGCACTAGACAGGGGAACACTGAAGCTTTCTTT	CASSTRQGNTEAFF
NA	TRBV4-1	TRBJ2-5	NA	TGCGCCAGCAGCCGCGAAAACCCGACGGCGGGTAGGGAGACCCAGTACTTC	CASSRENPTAGRETQYF
NA	TRBV18	TRBJ1-4	few	TGTGCCAGCTCACCAAGCAGGTTAAATGAAAAACTGTTTTTT	CASSPSRLNEKLFF
NA	TRBV3-1	TRBJ1-3	many	TGTGCCAGCAGCACTACAAACACCATATATTTT	CASSTTNTIYF
NA	TRBV12-3/TRBV12-4	TRBJ2-6	NA	TGTGCCAGCAGTTTAGGACCGCTCTCTGGGGCCAACGTCCTGACTTTC	CASSLGPLSGANVLTF
NA	TRBV12-3/TRBV12-4	TRBJ2-7	many	TGTGCCAGCAGGAGAGGGGAAACCGCCTACGAGCAGTACTTC	CASRRGETAYEQYF
NA	TRBV5-1	TRBJ1-1	NA	TGCGCCAGCAGCGGGGAGGGGATAACTGAAGCTTTCTTT	CASSGEGITEAFF
NA	TRBV7-8	TRBJ1-5	NA	TGTGCCAGCAGCTCCTCATGGGGGCCACGCAATCAGCCCCAGCATTTT	CASSSSWGPRNQPQHF
NA	TRBV12-3/TRBV12-4	TRBJ2-1	NA	TGTGCCAGCAGTTCCTTTCGGATGCAGCAGTTCTTC	CASSSFRMQQFF
NA	TRBV29-1	TRBJ2-3	NA	TGCAGCGTTGAGTCCAATTTGTTAGTCCGCAGCCATAGCACAGATACGCAGTATTTT	CSVESNLLVRSHSTDTQYF
NA	TRBV3-1	TRBJ2-7	many	TGTGCCAGCAGCCAGGGTCTGGCCTACGAGCAGTACTTC	CASSQGLAYEQYF
NA	TRBV7-2	TRBJ2-5	many	TGTGCCAGCAGCTTATATGAGACCCAGTACTTC	CASSLYETQYF